The 30 T cell receptor beta chains below all came from one sample that was sequenced in a study of vaccination and CD4 T cells after COVID-19. An Oncomine TCR Beta short-read assay was used to sequence the DNA from cultured CD4+ T cells. One entry per CDR3 protein, called by TCRdb with MiXCR from the PCR reads. Of a few thousand distinct CDR3 sequences in the sample, about 45% were seen once. Described treatment: 10-day PBMC culture with coronavirus spike peptide pools or control peptides (ViraFEST assay). For these receptors, no antigen is known. What was sequenced was CD4+ T cells from blood, cultured in vitro. These receptors all come from a human donor who had recovered from COVID-19.

This clonotype has a handful of counts. The chain employs TRBV7-2 and TRBJ2-7, with TRBD2 matching over 15 bases. The CDR3 is 14 amino acids. Trimming took 2 bases from V and 9 from J; bases not matched to a gene: 2. Germline-derived CDR1 and CDR2 are SGHTA and FQGNSA. The CDR3: CASSLSGLAGGQYF. CDR3 nucleotides: TGTGCCAGCAGCTTATCGGGACTAGCGGGAGGGCAGTACTTC.

The genes are TRBV6-2 or TRBV6-3 and TRBJ2-7; perhaps TRBD1 as D (6 bases). The length of the CDR3 is 14 residues. Germline CDR1 and CDR2: MNHEY and SVGEGT. Trimming pared 2 bases from V and 5 bases from J, leaving 13 bases between. CDR3 residues: CASSYQGYYDEQYF. CDR3 nucleotides: TGTGCCAGCAGTTACCAGGGGTATTACGACGAGCAGTACTTC.

The gene calls are TRBV20-1 and TRBJ2-7, with no clear D. V was cut by 1 base and J by 2 bases, with 12 bases left in between. CDR3 length: 14 residues. From germline, CDR1 is DFQATT and CDR2 SNEGSKA (reference sequence). In nucleotides, the CDR3 is TGCAGTGCTAGAGTCGCAAGCCGAGCCTACGAGCAGTACTTC. The encoded protein is CSARVASRAYEQYF.

The CDR3 DNA follows: TGCAGGGCGGGGGCCCCGTCGGAGACCCAGTACTTC. Encoded protein: CRAGAPSETQYF. The chain carries TRBV20-1 and TRBJ2-5; D possibly corresponds to TRBD2 (7 bases). The germline gives CDR1 DFQATT, CDR2 SNEGSKA (reference sequence). The CDR3 has 12 amino acids.

This chain's CDR3 is CASSPDRGNGYTF. CDR3 DNA: TGTGCCAGCAGCCCGGACAGGGGGAATGGCTACACCTTC. V is TRBV5-6 and J is TRBJ1-2; TRBD1 aligns across 10 bases. The ends lost 4 bases at V and 6 bases at J; junction bases unmatched: 3. CDR3 size: 13 residues. Germline V gene data show CDR1 as SGHDT and CDR2 as YYEEEE.

This clonotype has only a few counts. The chain joins TRBV7-2 to TRBJ1-2; D gene ambiguous. The germline CDR1 and CDR2 sequences are SGHTA and FQGNSA. V lost 5 bases and J lost 0, with 13 bases in between. This CDR3 is 15 amino acids long. Here the CDR3 reads CASSRQQLTNYGYTF. CDR3 nucleotides: TGTGCCAGCAGCCGCCAACAGCTAACTAACTATGGCTACACCTTC.

V is TRBV7-6 and J is TRBJ2-7; TRBD2 matches 7 bases. Trimming took 5 bases from V and 5 from J; bases not matched to a gene: 12. The CDR3 loop spans 15 amino acids. Germline V gene sequence: CDR1 SGHVS, CDR2 FNYEAQ. The CDR3 DNA follows: TGTGCCAGCAGCCCGGGGAGGGGATTTGTGCACGAGCAGTACTTC. Translated, it gives CASSPGRGFVHEQYF.

This clonotype appeared a few times. This rearrangement joins TRBV7-2 to TRBJ2-5; no clear D. This CDR3 has 13 residues. Deletions cut 5 bases from V and 2 bases from J, with 9 bases between. Germline assignment: CDR1 SGHTA and CDR2 FQGNSA. The CDR3 reads CASSPRSQETQYF. The CDR3 coding sequence is TGTGCCAGCAGCCCCCGGTCGCAAGAGACCCAGTACTTC.

This chain joins TRBV6-1 and TRBJ1-1; D gene uncertain. CDR1 and CDR2 (germline): MNHNS, SASEGT. The germline V and J ends were trimmed by 1 base and 8 bases, with 5 bases remaining between them. The CDR3 is made up of 11 amino acids. CDR3 nucleotide sequence: TGTGCCAGCAGTGAAGGACGGGAAGCTTTCTTT. Protein product: CASSEGREAFF.

The chain employs TRBV20-1 and TRBJ2-7, with TRBD1 matching over 7 bases. This CDR3 is 13 amino acids long. J gave up 3 bases and V 5 bases, and 7 bases lay outside the gene matches. Germline-derived CDR1 and CDR2 are DFQATT and SNEGSKA (reference sequence). CDR3 in amino acids: CSAQTGLRYEQYF. The CDR3 DNA sequence: TGCAGTGCTCAGACAGGGCTCCGCTACGAGCAGTACTTC.

This clonotype came up a few times. The chain is built from TRBV7-2 and TRBJ2-7; no reliable D call. The V end was cut by 5 bases, the J end by 3 bases, with 8 bases between. Germline-derived CDR1 and CDR2 are SGHTA and FQGNSA. This CDR3 region has 12 residues. CDR3 protein: CASSTSSYEQYF. Here the CDR3 DNA reads TGTGCCAGCAGCACGTCCAGCTACGAGCAGTACTTC.

This clonotype has a handful of counts. The V and J genes are TRBV5-6 and TRBJ2-5; D is perhaps TRBD1 or TRBD2 (6 bases each). Germline lookup yields CDR1 SGHDT and CDR2 YYEEEE. Trimming took 0 bases from V and 5 from J, leaving 11 bases between them. This CDR3 contains 14 residues. CDR3: CASSLGGARETQYF. In DNA, the CDR3 is TGTGCCAGCAGCTTGGGGGGGGCCCGGGAGACCCAGTACTTC. Supplemented by reference TRBV5-6 and TRBJ2-5, the full variable domain reads DAGVTQSPTHLIKTRGQQVTLRCSPKSGHDTVSWYQQALGQGPQFIFQYYEEEERQRGNFPDRFSGHQFPNYSSELNVNALLLGDSALYLCASSLGGARETQYFGPGTRLLVL.

This clonotype was counted between two and nine times. The chain has TRBV20-1 and TRBJ1-5, with D tentatively TRBD1 (6 bases). This CDR3 has 15 residues. Germline V lookup: CDR1 DFQATT, CDR2 SNEGSKA (reference sequence). V was shortened by 6 bases and J by 6 bases, with 21 bases between the two germline ends. The CDR3 is CSAASQGFGGQPQHF. The DNA for the CDR3 is TGCAGTGCCGCTAGTCAGGGGTTCGGGGGTCAGCCCCAGCATTTT.

V usage is TRBV20-1 and J usage is TRBJ1-6; tentative D call: TRBD1 (5 bases). CDR1 is DFQATT and CDR2 is SNEGSKA in the germline V gene (reference sequence). Trimming removed 4 bases at V and 0 bases at J, with 10 bases between. The length of the CDR3 is 15 residues. CDR3 nucleotides: TGCAGTGCTACCCAGGGAGGCTCCTATAATTCACCCCTCCACTTT. Protein: CSATQGGSYNSPLHF.

V gene TRBV7-9 combines with J gene TRBJ2-1; D may correspond to TRBD1 or TRBD2 (6 bases each). The germline V gene has CDR1 SEHNR and CDR2 FQNEAQ (reference sequence). The CDR3 loop spans 14 amino acids. V lost 5 bases and J lost 3, with 11 bases in between. The CDR3 loop is CASSRRDNYNEQFF. In DNA form, the CDR3 reads TGTGCCAGCAGCCGGAGGGACAACTACAATGAGCAGTTCTTC.

In its sample, this clonotype ranks as medium-sized. The chain has TRBV20-1 and TRBJ1-1; D remains ambiguous. The V end lost 3 bases, the J end lost 3 bases, and 5 bases lay between the germline ends. Germline V gene data show CDR1 as DFQATT and CDR2 as SNEGSKA (reference sequence). The CDR3 sequence is 11 residues long. The CDR3 DNA reads as TGCAGTGCTAGTGGTGACACTGAAGCTTTCTTT. It is translated as CSASGDTEAFF.

CDR3 amino acids: CASEENYGYTF. Here the CDR3 DNA reads TGTGCCAGCGAAGAGAACTATGGCTACACCTTC. This sequence joins TRBV7-9 and TRBJ1-2, with D hard to call. V was trimmed by 8 bases and J by 2 bases, leaving 6 bases between them. Germline CDR1 is SEHNR and CDR2 is FQNEAQ (reference sequence). The CDR3 contains 11 residues.

This clonotype was recorded a few times. The gene calls are TRBV25-1 and TRBJ1-2; D unclear. V was trimmed by 3 bases and J by 5 bases, leaving 7 bases between them. Germline V CDR1 and CDR2: MGHDK, SYGVNS. CDR3 length equals 12 residues. CDR3 coding DNA: TGTGCCAGCAGTGACCCTGGTTATGGCTACACCTTC. Translation gives CASSDPGYGYTF.

V gene TRBV29-1 combines with J gene TRBJ1-2; 9 positions match TRBD1. The V gene's germline CDR1 is SQVTM and CDR2 ANQGSEA. V lost 3 bases to trimming and J lost 8 bases; unmatched junction nucleotides: 7. This CDR3 contains 13 residues. The CDR3: CSVERDRAVGYTF. CDR3 nucleotide sequence: TGCAGCGTTGAGAGGGACAGGGCGGTGGGCTACACCTTC.

In this sample, this clonotype turned up a few times. This chain joins TRBV20-1 and TRBJ2-7; D remains ambiguous. Germline loops: CDR1 DFQATT, CDR2 SNEGSKA (reference sequence). Trimming removed 2 bases at V and 2 bases at J, with 10 bases between. The CDR3 extends over 13 amino acids. CDR3 sequence: CSARMGLPYEQYF. The CDR3 DNA reads as TGCAGTGCTAGAATGGGCCTACCCTACGAGCAGTACTTC.

The rearrangement links TRBV6-2 or TRBV6-3 to TRBJ2-7, with 10 bases matching TRBD1. V lost 2 bases, J lost 3 bases, and 4 bases stayed unmatched. Germline CDR1 is MNHEY and CDR2 is SVGEGT. The CDR3 is made up of 15 amino acids. CDR3 in DNA: TGTGCCAGCAGTTACGCGGGGGACAGGGGCTACGAGCAGTACTTC. Protein: CASSYAGDRGYEQYF.

This clonotype was counted only a few times. The chain is built from TRBV20-1 and TRBJ2-1; no firm D call. This CDR3 contains 15 residues. The ends were cut back, 3 bases at V and 0 bases at J, with 12 bases in the middle. Germline CDR1 is DFQATT and CDR2 is SNEGSKA (reference sequence). The CDR3 is CSASTALSSYNEQFF. CDR3 DNA sequence: TGCAGTGCTAGTACTGCCCTCAGCTCCTACAATGAGCAGTTCTTC.

On this clonotype itself: The germline gene is not matched at one end of the junction; a read error may be the cause. The J gene is TRBJ1-1, the V gene TRBV5-4; 7 bases align to TRBD1. Germline V gene sequence: CDR1 SGHNT, CDR2 YYREEE (reference sequence). This CDR3 spans 12 amino acids. The CDR3 region has the DNA TGTGCCAGCAGCGCCCCCGGACAGGTCATATCCTTT. It yields the protein CASSAPGQVISF.

This clonotype was seen more than once but under ten times. The genes are TRBV20-1 and TRBJ1-5; the match to TRBD1 covers 7 bases. Trimming removed 4 bases from V and 3 bases from J; junction bases left unmatched: 3. Germline V gene sequence: CDR1 DFQATT, CDR2 SNEGSKA (reference sequence). The CDR3 is 13 amino acids. The CDR3 protein is CSATTGINQPQHF. CDR3 nucleotides: TGCAGTGCTACGACAGGGATCAATCAGCCCCAGCATTTT.

The J gene is TRBJ2-3, the V gene TRBV15; no definite D call. The CDR3 contains 13 residues. With 8 bases removed from V and 4 bases from J, the gap between germline ends came to 13 bases. Germline CDR1 and CDR2: LNHNV and YYDKDF (reference sequence). DNA of the CDR3: TGTGCCACCGGATCTGGGATAGCAGATACGCAGTATTTT. Protein sequence: CATGSGIADTQYF.

This clonotype has just one count. The chain has TRBV28 and TRBJ2-7; D gene unclear. V gave up 3 bases and J gave up 1 base, with 4 bases separating them. Germline V CDR1 and CDR2: MDHEN, SYDVKM. CDR3 size: 12 residues. CDR3 DNA sequence: TGTGCCAGCAGTTTCGGTTCCTACGAGCAGTACTTC. Translated: CASSFGSYEQYF.

V gene TRBV11-1 combines with J gene TRBJ2-7; D ambiguous. V lost 0 bases and J 5 bases, leaving 5 bases between the germline ends. The CDR3 loop spans 12 amino acids. Per the germline V gene, CDR1 is SGHAT and CDR2 is FQDESV (reference sequence). CDR3 residues: CASSLAAHEQYF. CDR3 bases: TGTGCCAGCAGCTTAGCGGCGCACGAGCAGTACTTC.

The chain couples TRBV7-2 to TRBJ2-7, with 10 bases fitting TRBD1. Germline assignment: CDR1 SGHTA and CDR2 FQGNSA. This CDR3 has 15 residues. Losses at the gene ends were 5 bases for V and 7 bases for J; bases not matched to a gene: 11. CDR3 nucleotides: TGTGCCAGCAGCCTGAGGACAGGGGGGGATCGGGAGCAGTACTTC. Translation gives CASSLRTGGDREQYF. Looking up the rest from reference TRBV7-2 and TRBJ2-7 gives the full variable domain: GAGVSQSPSNKVTEKGKDVELRCDPISGHTALYWYRQSLGQGLEFLIYFQGNSAPDKSGLPSDRFSAERTGGSVSTLTIQRTQQEDSAVYLCASSLRTGGDREQYFGPGTRLTVT.

The chain links TRBV20-1 to TRBJ1-2; D perhaps matches TRBD1 (5 bases). V lost 5 bases to trimming and J lost 5 bases, with 12 bases between them. CDR3 length: 12 residues. From germline, CDR1 is DFQATT and CDR2 SNEGSKA (reference sequence). The CDR3 loop reads CSAPAGKYGYTF. The CDR3 coding sequence is TGCAGTGCTCCGGCAGGGAAATATGGCTACACCTTC.

This chain joins TRBV20-1 and TRBJ1-2; D is perhaps TRBD1 (5 bases). This CDR3 comprises 14 residues. From germline, CDR1 is DFQATT and CDR2 SNEGSKA (reference sequence). The V and J ends lost 0 bases and 4 bases respectively, with 12 bases between them. The DNA of the CDR3 is TGCAGTGCTAGAGATCACGGGGGATTCTATGGCTACACCTTC. It translates to CSARDHGGFYGYTF.